This record looks at one TCR beta chain sequence and its context. Data came from immunoSEQ multiplex PCR; TCRdb stores just in-frame clones and leaves some out. The profile covers about 210,000 clones, with about four fifths appearing a single time and approximately 8.1% taken by the ten largest. This sample was taken from a study of blood T cell repertoires in COVID-19. Source material: peripheral blood. The receptor's source is a woman aged 50 to 65 with active or convalescent COVID-19.

CDR3 bases: TGCGCCAGCAGCTTCCGGACAGGGCTGAACACCGGGGAGCTGTTTTTT. It translates to CASSFRTGLNTGELFF. The chain uses TRBV4-1 and TRBJ2-2; 8 bases are a match to TRBD1. This CDR3 contains 16 residues. Per the germline V gene, CDR1 is MGHRA and CDR2 is YSYEKL. The junction had 6 bases not matched to a gene; V was cut back by 5 bases and J by 1 base.